This T cell receptor (beta chain) comes out of a study of cytomegalovirus exposure and HLA in healthy donors. Whole-study findings and limits: An assumption of roughly uniform sequencing depth across donors underlay the presence/absence analyses. TCR beta sequences reportedly predicted most subjects' HLA-A and HLA-B alleles accurately. In a later analysis, TCR association rates varied by HLA locus: DRB1 most, HLA-C fewest.

As concerns this clone: Its antigen remains unknown.

PCR primers comprised 60 Vbeta and 13 Jbeta primers. Sequenced by immunoSEQ multiplex PCR; TCRdb stores in-frame clones only, minus some. The sample comprises 190,000 or so clones, roughly four fifths of which are singletons, and 10% rests with the top ten. Deletions cut 5 bases from V and 2 bases from J, with 15 bases between. The CDR3 loop spans 16 amino acids. Germline assignment: CDR1 SGHAT and CDR2 FQNNGV. V and J are TRBV11-2 and TRBJ1-4, with D maybe TRBD1 (5 bases). Sequencing was carried out using PBMCs. This receptor was identified in a woman aged 50 to 60 in good health and CMV-seropositive. The CDR3 loop reads CASSPRGTGTNEKLFF. In DNA form, the CDR3 reads TGTGCCAGCAGCCCTAGGGGTACAGGCACTAATGAAAAACTGTTTTTT.